A single sample is the source of the 22 T cell receptor beta chains below, sequenced in a study of control samples from healthy donors and cancer patients. Assay: immunoSEQ multiplex PCR; the TCRdb copy retains only in-frame clones and omits some. The profile shows 20,000 to 25,000 clones, 88% of them singletons. The sequencing input was PBMCs. These receptors all come from an older woman with head and neck cancer.

This chain's CDR3 is CASGGQGLNGYTF. The DNA of the CDR3 is TGCGCCAGCGGAGGACAGGGGCTAAATGGCTACACCTTC. The genes are TRBV10-2 and TRBJ1-2; 9 positions agree with TRBD1. Losses at the gene ends were 8 bases for V and 6 bases for J; bases not matched to a gene: 7. Germline V gene data show CDR1 as WSHSY and CDR2 as SAAADI. There are 13 residues in the CDR3.

The gene calls are TRBV6-5 and TRBJ1-1, with D perhaps TRBD1 (6 bases). The germline V gene encodes CDR1 MNHEY and CDR2 SVGAGI. CDR3 size: 14 residues. Trimming pared 7 bases from V and 6 bases from J, leaving 18 bases between. Here the CDR3 reads CASTQQGPGAEAFF. The CDR3 DNA follows: TGTGCCAGCACCCAACAGGGTCCAGGCGCTGAAGCTTTCTTT.

J is TRBJ2-7 and V is TRBV12-3 or TRBV12-4; 9 positions agree with TRBD1. The J segment lost 9 bases and the V segment lost 8 bases, leaving 5 bases of the junction unmatched. The CDR3 spans 11 residues. CDR3 coding DNA: TGTGCCAGCGGACAGGGGCCGGGGCAGTACTTC. This encodes CASGQGPGQYF.

Regarding this clone: At one end, the junction sequence differs from germline, possibly due to a read error. The chain links TRBV5-1 to TRBJ1-2; D might be TRBD1 (5 bases). The CDR3 spans 14 residues. Germline CDR1 SGHRS, CDR2 YFSETQ. CDR3 residues: CASGLGQGGYGYTF. DNA for the CDR3: TGCGCCAGCGGCTTGGGCCAGGGAGGGTATGGCTACACCTTC.

The chain carries TRBV19 and TRBJ2-1; either TRBD1 or TRBD2 may supply D (5 bases each). The V gene lost 5 bases and the J gene lost 0 bases, with 17 bases spanning the gap. The CDR3 sequence is 17 residues long. Germline assignment: CDR1 LNHDA and CDR2 SQIVND (reference sequence). The CDR3 is CASSSYVGVSSYNEQFF. The CDR3 DNA reads as TGTGCCAGTAGTTCCTATGTGGGGGTCAGCTCCTACAATGAGCAGTTCTTC. The variable domain in full, completed from reference TRBV19 and TRBJ2-1, reads DGGITQSPKYLFRKEGQNVTLSCEQNLNHDAMYWYRQDPGQGLRLIYYSQIVNDFQKGDIAEGYSVSREKKESFPLTVTSAQKNPTAFYLCASSSYVGVSSYNEQFFGPGTRLTVL.

The gene calls are TRBV6-5 and TRBJ1-1; D is unclear. The V and J ends lost 10 bases and 7 bases respectively, with 16 bases between them. Per germline, CDR1 MNHEY and CDR2 SVGAGI. The CDR3 contains 12 residues. In nucleotides, the CDR3 is TGTGCCACCTCAAAGGTTGGCTTTGAAGCTTTCTTT. This gives the protein CATSKVGFEAFF.

V gene TRBV5-1 combines with J gene TRBJ2-5; no clear D gene. Trimming stripped 8 bases from V and 5 bases from J, with 10 bases between. The CDR3 covers 11 residues. CDR1 is SGHRS and CDR2 is YFSETQ in the germline V gene. CDR3 DNA: TGCGCCAGTTCGGAAGCGGAGACCCAGTACTTC. Protein: CASSEAETQYF. Supplemented by reference TRBV5-1 and TRBJ2-5, the full variable domain reads KAGVTQTPRYLIKTRGQQVTLSCSPISGHRSVSWYQQTPGQGLQFLFEYFSETQRNKGNFPGRFSGRQFSNSRSEMNVSTLELGDSALYLCASSEAETQYFGPGTRLLVL.

V gene TRBV19 combines with J gene TRBJ2-5; 10 positions agree with TRBD1. The CDR3 runs 15 residues. Per the germline V gene, CDR1 is LNHDA and CDR2 is SQIVND (reference sequence). V was pared by 4 bases and J by 0 bases, with 2 bases of the junction left unmatched. The CDR3 is CASSRGQGYQETQYF. The CDR3 DNA sequence: TGTGCCAGTAGTAGGGGACAGGGGTACCAAGAGACCCAGTACTTC.

The chain is built from TRBV2 and TRBJ2-5; TRBD2 matches 12 bases. The V segment lost 6 bases and the J segment 5 bases; nucleotides outside the gene matches: 10. The CDR3 extends over 16 amino acids. Germline lookup yields CDR1 SNHLY and CDR2 FYNNEI. CDR3 DNA sequence: TGTGCCAGCAGCAAGCTGACTAGCGGGAGAGGGGAGACCCAGTACTTC. Encoded protein: CASSKLTSGRGETQYF.

The chain links TRBV6-1 to TRBJ1-1; no clear D. Trimming took off 0 bases at V and 1 base at J, with 9 bases between the two ends. The CDR3 length is 15 residues. Germline V gene sequence: CDR1 MNHNS, CDR2 SASEGT. The CDR3 is CASSEAGRGNTEAFF. CDR3 nucleotides: TGTGCCAGCAGTGAAGCCGGGCGGGGGAACACTGAAGCTTTCTTT.

The chain links TRBV5-6 to TRBJ2-1; D is unresolved. The CDR3 consists of 15 residues. Germline V gives CDR1 SGHDT, CDR2 YYEEEE. The V gene lost 0 bases and the J gene lost 2 bases, with 9 bases spanning the gap. Here the CDR3 reads CASSLEGRTYNEQFF. The CDR3 nucleotides are TGTGCCAGCAGCTTGGAAGGCAGAACCTACAATGAGCAGTTCTTC.

This rearrangement joins TRBV5-6 to TRBJ1-2, with a tentative D call TRBD1 (6 bases). CDR3 length: 15 amino acids. Germline CDR1 and CDR2: SGHDT and YYEEEE. Between the trimmed V and J ends, which lost 5 bases and 7 bases, there was a span of 21 bases. CDR3 amino acids: CASSPRYRDGGGYTF. As DNA, the CDR3 is TGTGCCAGCAGTCCGCGGTACAGGGACGGGGGTGGCTACACCTTC.

This chain uses TRBV7-8 with TRBJ1-2, with D perhaps TRBD1 (6 bases). The CDR3 is 15 residues long. The V gene's germline CDR1 is SGHVS and CDR2 FQNEAQ. The V gene lost 1 base and the J gene lost 4 bases, with 13 bases spanning the gap. Here the CDR3 DNA reads TGTGCCAGCAGCTTAGTGCGGACAGCACCCTATGGCTACACCTTC. Encoded protein: CASSLVRTAPYGYTF.

V gene TRBV3-1 (or the pseudogene TRBV3-2) combines with J gene TRBJ1-3; D is uncertain. The CDR3 has 16 amino acids. Trimming took 0 bases from V and 0 from J, leaving 9 bases between them. Germline V lookup: CDR1 LGHDT, CDR2 YNNKEL (reference sequence). The CDR3 is CASSQDYRSSGNTIYF. Written as DNA, the CDR3 is TGTGCCAGCAGCCAAGATTACCGGAGCTCTGGAAACACCATATATTTT.

V and J are TRBV19 and TRBJ2-1; no clear D gene. The CDR3 runs 11 residues. Germline V gene data show CDR1 as LNHDA and CDR2 as SQIVND (reference sequence). Trimming shortened V by 8 bases and J by 8 bases, and 10 bases separated the two germline ends. The CDR3 spells CASGILDEQFF. CDR3 coding DNA: TGTGCCAGTGGGATCTTGGATGAGCAGTTCTTC.

V and J are TRBV7-9 and TRBJ2-7; D is unresolved. V lost 0 bases and J lost 2, with 14 bases in between. Germline CDR1 reads SEHNR; CDR2 reads FQNEAQ (reference sequence). The CDR3 extends over 16 amino acids. CDR3 region: CASSLALGSGPYEQYF. In DNA, the CDR3 is TGTGCCAGCAGCTTAGCGCTAGGGTCTGGGCCCTACGAGCAGTACTTC.

V and J are TRBV5-1 and TRBJ2-7, with a possible D match to TRBD1 (5 bases). The germline V gene encodes CDR1 SGHRS and CDR2 YFSETQ. This CDR3 comprises 15 residues. Trimming took off 0 bases at V and 1 base at J, with 11 bases between the two ends. The CDR3 coding sequence is TGCGCCAGCAGCTTGGACGACAGCCGTTCCTACGAGCAGTACTTC. Amino acids: CASSLDDSRSYEQYF.

The chain is built from TRBV18 and TRBJ1-3; perhaps TRBD1 as D (5 bases). Germline CDR1 KGHSH, CDR2 LQKENI. V lost 6 bases and J 0 bases, leaving 12 bases between the germline ends. There are 15 residues in the CDR3. CDR3 nucleotides: TGTGCCAGCTCCCCAGGGACTTACTCTGGAAACACCATATATTTT. Its translation is CASSPGTYSGNTIYF.

The chain has TRBV30 and TRBJ2-1, with 8 bases identical to TRBD2. Germline lookup yields CDR1 GTSNPN and CDR2 SVGIG (reference sequence). The CDR3 is made up of 14 amino acids. Trimming took 4 bases from V and 7 from J; bases not matched to a gene: 9. The CDR3 spells CAWTTSGGGNEQFF. The CDR3 DNA follows: TGTGCCTGGACCACTAGCGGAGGGGGAAATGAGCAGTTCTTC.

This clone was recorded a few times. V gene TRBV12-3 or TRBV12-4 combines with J gene TRBJ1-5; a weak D match, TRBD1 (5 bases). The length of the CDR3 is 13 residues. V was clipped by 3 bases and J by 5 bases, with 8 bases between them. The CDR3 sequence: CASSFVRDQPQHF. CDR3 DNA: TGTGCCAGCAGTTTCGTCAGGGATCAGCCCCAGCATTTT.

The chain carries TRBV9 and TRBJ2-3; tentative D call: TRBD2 (6 bases). Germline CDR1 reads SGDLS; CDR2 reads YYNGEE. Trimming pared 0 bases from V and 2 bases from J, leaving 16 bases between. This CDR3 has 17 residues. Here the CDR3 reads CASSVGSGTSVTDTQYF. DNA for the CDR3: TGTGCCAGCAGCGTAGGTAGCGGAACCTCGGTCACAGATACGCAGTATTTT.

The gene calls are TRBV9 and TRBJ1-6, with no clear D. Germline V gives CDR1 SGDLS, CDR2 YYNGEE. Trimming pared 3 bases from V and 8 bases from J, leaving 12 bases between. The CDR3 consists of 14 residues. This CDR3 is CASSEAHWYSPLHF. The CDR3 DNA reads as TGTGCCAGCAGCGAGGCCCATTGGTATTCACCCCTCCACTTT. The complete variable domain, with remaining parts taken from reference TRBV9 and TRBJ1-6, reads DSGVTQTPKHLITATGQRVTLRCSPRSGDLSVYWYQQSLDQGLQFLIQYYNGEERAKGNILERFSAQQFPDLHSELNLSSLELGDSALYFCASSEAHWYSPLHFGNGTRLTVT.